The entry below describes one TCR beta chain. The antigen it recognizes is unknown. No base quality values were provided; no much bigger clone lies one nucleotide off. This specimen comes from a study of CD8+CD57+ T cells in acquired aplastic anemia (dated by TCRdb to 2017 to 2018). Study-wide context: On average, sorted CD4+ and CD8+ cells yielded about 3 ug of extracted DNA, with a range of roughly 0.17 to 27.4 ug. CD8+CD57+ expansion was defined as a frequency above the mean frequency observed in healthy subjects. Study-wide conclusions, independent of this receptor: Patients and healthy controls showed no significant difference in CD8+ Simpson's diversity (P=0.060). Although roughly 30 CD8+ CDR3 sequences were shared by patients and controls, these sequences appeared highly expressed in patients and within the immunodominant clones of patients.

Patients chosen for sequencing had shown expansion of CD8+CD57+ cells by flow cytometry. Severe acquired aplastic anemia was diagnosed in all patients according to International Study of Aplastic Anemia and Agranulocytosis and Camitta criteria. No patient had received any therapy when blood was sampled. In this study, sorted CD4+ and CD8+ T cells from the blood of healthy subjects and of severe aplastic anemia patients had their TCR repertoires deep-sequenced. In the USA, patient enrollment took place under clinicaltrials.gov protocols 00001620, 01623167, 00001397, 00071045, 00081523 and 00961064. Ficoll-Paque density gradient centrifugation was used to isolate peripheral blood mononuclear cells. Before DNA was extracted, CD4+ and CD8+ T cells were sorted using either FACS or magnetic beads. Counted from cysteine to phenylalanine, this CDR3 has 17 amino acids. Only the CDR3 DNA stays, 51 bases, in frame from base 1. Trimmed from V: 4 bases; trimmed from J: 1 base; junction bases lacking a gene match: 6. CDR1 and CDR2 are read off the germline V gene as ENHRY and SYGVKD.

TCR beta VDJ combination and CDR3 sequence profiling used genomic DNA as the template. An Illumina HiSeq 2000 was the platform used for TCR repertoire sequencing. In the paper's pipeline: TRBV/TRBJ rearrangement plots, CDR3 size and DJ length profiles, and Simpson's diversity index were used to assess repertoires. Whichever DNA sequence was most abundant in the deep sequencing data was defined as the immunodominant clone. CDR3 amino acid sequences were checked for sharing between subjects and were compared against published repertoires and the VDJdb database. TCRdb reprocessing: public reads trimmed at Q25 with fastp, clones called with MiXCR, in-frame beta chains kept. Rows merge per CDR3 protein into single entries with the most common DNA and genes. These V and J calls derive from TCRdb rather than the authors' analysis. The sample profile shows roughly 98,000 distinct CDR3 sequences; about 63% of them were found once. The top ten clonotypes cover 65% of the sample.

Sequencing used sorted CD4+, CD8+, or CD8+CD57+ T cells (not recorded which) from PBMCs. The rearrangement combines TRBV10-3 with TRBJ2-3, with 12 bases aligning to TRBD1. This sequence was found in a human donor with aplastic anemia. CDR3 region: CAISGGQGAIGTDTQYF. The nucleotides are TGTGCCATCAGTGGGGGACAGGGGGCGATAGGCACAGATACGCAGTATTTT.